This T cell receptor (beta chain) stems from a study of T cells after yellow fever vaccination. Notes on the study in general: Clonotypes found in both CD4 and CD8 compartments made up a small share. The bulk population could contribute abundant contaminating clonotypes to FACS-sorted repertoires.

The study made its TCR cDNA through 5'RACE template switching. That step introduced a universal primer site along with UMIs. TCRdb re-called the 5' RACE reads through MiXCR, storing one row per CDR3 protein. The sample lists about 45,000 distinct CDR3 sequences, about 6.8% occurring once. This clonotype was seen ten or more times. The CDR3 is made up of 15 amino acids. J was trimmed by 3 bases and V by 7 bases; bases with no gene match: 8. The chain combines TRBV12-3 or TRBV12-4 with TRBJ2-1, with 8 bases lining up with TRBD2. The sample consisted of CD8+ T cells not binding an NS4B(214-222) dextramer, sorted from PBMCs, taken 45 days after the yellow fever booster vaccination. This receptor was taken from a man under 40 who received the YFV17D yellow fever vaccine. CDR3 nucleotide sequence: TGTGCCAGCAAGGTTGCGGGAGGAGTCTACAATGAGCAGTTCTTC. It encodes CASKVAGGVYNEQFF.